The entry below gives a single TCR beta chain sequence along with its context. Its specificity is not known. UMIs and sample barcodes were carried by the TCR alpha and TCR beta cDNA libraries that 5'RACE produced using constant-segment primers. One entry per CDR3 protein, called by TCRdb with MiXCR from the 5' RACE reads. The sample has a few hundred thousand distinct CDR3 sequences; 15% to 20% are singletons. The data were obtained in a study of T-cell memory formation after mild COVID-19. Trimming at V came to 8 bases and at J to 3 bases, leaving 6 bases not matched to a gene. This CDR3 is 14 amino acids long. General study points: Among CD4+ contracting clones, most were CM and EM, and CD8+ ones EMRA.

This receptor was identified in a man between 18 and 29 years old who had mild COVID-19 (a few samples of this study predate the infection). Cell type and time point are not known. The sample comprised PBMCs or a T cell subset sorted from them (not recorded which). The chain couples TRBV12-3 or TRBV12-4 to TRBJ2-1; 8 positions match TRBD2. The CDR3 loop reads CASLRGGLYNEQFF. The DNA for the CDR3 is TGTGCCAGCCTTCGGGGGGGGCTCTACAATGAGCAGTTCTTC.